What follows describes a single TCR beta chain. The antigen remains unidentified. There are 17 residues in the CDR3. Assay used: immunoSEQ multiplex PCR; TCRdb lists only in-frame clones, some missing. Here the sample spans 5,000 to 6,500 clones, roughly 66% being singletons. This sample is drawn from a study of CD8 T cell repertoires and HIV-1 epitope variants. For the study at large: Separate wells received one of Twenty-five Gag or Nef variant peptides.

The source is a male donor with HIV. Sequenced input: cultured CD8+ T cells derived from PBMCs. The chain employs TRBV21-1 and TRBJ1-5. TRBV21-1 is a pseudogene locus. The CDR3 DNA reads TGTGCCAGCAGCAAAGCGAGGGGCAGTGATAGCAATCAGCCCCAGCATTTT. Translating gives CASSKARGSDSNQPQHF.